The 17 T cell receptor beta chains below were found in one sample sequenced in a study of beta chain features in type 1 diabetes. Isolated RNA was reverse transcribed in full, so expressed TCRB transcripts were sequenced. The data were produced by immunoSEQ multiplex PCR, yet TCRdb's version contains in-frame clones alone and is incomplete. The repertoire includes just over 600,000 clones, around 16% of them detected once, and around 0.1% sits in the top ten. Sequenced input: naive CD4+ T cells from blood. These receptors were taken from a man younger than 35 in good health.

The V call is TRBV18, the J call TRBJ2-7, with D unclear. This CDR3 has 11 residues. Trimming pared 6 bases from V and 3 bases from J, leaving 6 bases between. The germline CDR1 and CDR2 sequences are KGHSH and LQKENI. Written as DNA, the CDR3 is TGTGCCAGCTCCATTGACTACGAGCAGTACTTC. Its translation is CASSIDYEQYF.

The chain recombines TRBV4-1 with TRBJ1-5; D is ambiguous. The CDR3 length is 15 residues. V was clipped by 0 bases and J by 5 bases, with 11 bases between them. Germline values: CDR1 MGHRA, CDR2 YSYEKL. The DNA of the CDR3 is TGCGCCAGCAGCCAAGATGGAAGGTTACATCAGCCCCAGCATTTT. Its protein product is CASSQDGRLHQPQHF.

This clone turned up a few times. This chain links TRBV2 with TRBJ1-1; possible D gene TRBD1, 5 bases. Germline V gene lookup returns CDR1 SNHLY and CDR2 FYNNEI. Trimming pared 6 bases from V and 4 bases from J, leaving 15 bases between. The CDR3 has 14 amino acids. In DNA form, the CDR3 reads TGTGCCAGCAGCCCAAGCAGGGTAGGCACTGAAGCTTTCTTT. Protein: CASSPSRVGTEAFF.

This clone was detected only a few times. The rearrangement uses TRBV4-1 and TRBJ1-1; unclear D gene. V was pared by 1 base and J by 1 base, with 7 bases between. This CDR3 is 14 amino acids long. Per germline, CDR1 MGHRA and CDR2 YSYEKL. CDR3 nucleotides: TGCGCCAGCAGCCAAGTCTTCAGGAACACTGAAGCTTTCTTT. This codes for CASSQVFRNTEAFF.

The chain has TRBV10-3 and TRBJ2-7; TRBD2 matches 12 bases. The CDR3 consists of 15 residues. V gave up 7 bases and J gave up 4 bases; unmatched junction bases: 8. The germline CDR1 and CDR2 sequences are ENHRY and SYGVKD. CDR3 sequence reads: CAITPTSGSAYEQYF. The CDR3 region has the DNA TGTGCCATCACCCCGACTAGCGGGAGTGCGTACGAGCAGTACTTC.

This clone was detected only a few times. The chain couples TRBV6-5 to TRBJ1-1; 7 bases agree with TRBD1. The CDR3 loop spans 14 amino acids. Unmatched junction bases numbered 7, after V lost 7 bases and J lost 2 bases. From germline, CDR1 is MNHEY and CDR2 SVGAGI. CDR3 nucleotides: TGTGCCAGCAATCCACAGGGGTCAAACACTGAAGCTTTCTTT. It translates to CASNPQGSNTEAFF.

This clone came up a few times. The chain has TRBV19 and TRBJ2-7, with 8 nucleotides matching TRBD1. Unmatched junction bases numbered 5, after V lost 4 bases and J lost 0 bases. The germline CDR1 and CDR2 sequences are LNHDA and SQIVND (reference sequence). The CDR3 has 15 amino acids. CDR3 sequence reads: CASSTYRGISYEQYF. As DNA, the CDR3 is TGTGCCAGTAGTACCTACAGGGGGATCTCCTACGAGCAGTACTTC.

The chain employs TRBV9 and TRBJ1-2; D gene uncertain. There are 13 residues in the CDR3. Trimming cost V 6 bases and J 5 bases, with 14 bases left between them. Looked up from germline, CDR1 is SGDLS and CDR2 is YYNGEE. This CDR3 reads CASITPGTYGYTF. In DNA form, the CDR3 reads TGTGCCAGCATAACTCCGGGCACTTATGGCTACACCTTC.

This chain connects TRBV28 to TRBJ2-7, with TRBD1 identical over 9 bases. Germline lookup yields CDR1 MDHEN and CDR2 SYDVKM. This CDR3 contains 13 residues. With 10 bases clipped from V and 2 bases from J, the junction kept 6 bases outside the gene matches. The CDR3: CAIKGQGAYEQYF. CDR3 in DNA: TGTGCCATCAAGGGACAGGGAGCCTACGAGCAGTACTTC.

The chain carries TRBV5-1 and TRBJ2-5, with D possibly being TRBD2 (5 bases). The V and J ends lost 0 bases and 2 bases respectively, with 14 bases between them. In germline, CDR1 is SGHRS, CDR2 YFSETQ. The CDR3 length is 16 residues. CDR3 sequence: CASSLDWASRQETQYF. In DNA form, the CDR3 reads TGCGCCAGCAGCTTGGATTGGGCTAGCAGACAAGAGACCCAGTACTTC.

This chain joins TRBV11-2 and TRBJ2-7; D ambiguous. The V end was cut by 1 base, the J end by 0 bases, with 7 bases between. CDR1 SGHAT and CDR2 FQNNGV come from the germline V gene. This CDR3 region has 14 residues. CDR3 nucleotides: TGTGCCAGCAGCTTAGCCCTCAACTCCTACGAGCAGTACTTC. Protein sequence: CASSLALNSYEQYF.

This chain uses TRBV9 with TRBJ2-1; 8 positions match TRBD1. Per the germline V gene, CDR1 is SGDLS and CDR2 is YYNGEE. The CDR3 sequence is 17 residues long. V lost 4 bases to trimming and J lost 10 bases; unmatched junction nucleotides: 19. DNA of the CDR3: TGTGCCAGCAGCCCCCAGACAGGGGTCAAGACTCTAAACGAGCAGTTCTTC. Protein sequence: CASSPQTGVKTLNEQFF.

The rearrangement uses TRBV28 and TRBJ2-7; perhaps TRBD1 as D (6 bases). The CDR3 has 15 residues. V lost 10 bases and J lost 0, with 19 bases in between. Germline loops: CDR1 MDHEN, CDR2 SYDVKM. In DNA, the CDR3 is TGTGCCACCGTCTTTCGGAGGACAGTCTCCTACGAGCAGTACTTC. Its protein is CATVFRRTVSYEQYF.

V gene TRBV7-2 combines with J gene TRBJ2-2; 11 bases line up with TRBD2. CDR1 is SGHTA and CDR2 is FQGNSA in the germline V gene. The CDR3 length is 19 residues. V gave up 6 bases and J gave up 0 bases; unmatched junction bases: 12. CDR3 nucleotides: TGTGCCAGCAGAACGGTGGGACTAGCGGCCCTCGCGAACACCGGGGAGCTGTTTTTT. It specifies CASRTVGLAALANTGELFF.

The V call is TRBV6-6, the J call TRBJ1-1, with D maybe TRBD1 (6 bases). Germline-derived CDR1 and CDR2 are MNHNY and SVGAGI (reference sequence). CDR3 length: 16 amino acids. V lost 4 bases and J lost 1, with 16 bases in between. The CDR3 here is CASSFPAGTSNTEAFF. In nucleotides, the CDR3 is TGTGCCAGCAGTTTCCCGGCCGGGACATCGAACACTGAAGCTTTCTTT.

This clone was seen more than once but under ten times. The chain links TRBV15 to TRBJ2-4; the match to TRBD1 covers 9 bases. V lost 0 bases, J lost 0 bases, and 15 bases stayed unmatched. The germline V gene has CDR1 LNHNV and CDR2 YYDKDF (reference sequence). This CDR3 region has 21 residues. The CDR3 region is CATSRDPDRGSGLLAKNIQYF. The DNA of the CDR3 is TGTGCCACCAGCAGAGATCCCGACAGGGGGTCGGGGCTACTAGCCAAAAACATTCAGTACTTC.

The J gene is TRBJ2-7, the V gene TRBV18, with TRBD2 matching 12 bases. The CDR3 has 17 amino acids. The germline V gene has CDR1 KGHSH and CDR2 LQKENI. V dropped 6 bases and J dropped 1; count of bases not matched to a gene: 10. The DNA for the CDR3 is TGTGCCAGCTCCCAAACGACTAGCGGGAGTACGTCCTACGAGCAGTACTTC. As protein: CASSQTTSGSTSYEQYF.